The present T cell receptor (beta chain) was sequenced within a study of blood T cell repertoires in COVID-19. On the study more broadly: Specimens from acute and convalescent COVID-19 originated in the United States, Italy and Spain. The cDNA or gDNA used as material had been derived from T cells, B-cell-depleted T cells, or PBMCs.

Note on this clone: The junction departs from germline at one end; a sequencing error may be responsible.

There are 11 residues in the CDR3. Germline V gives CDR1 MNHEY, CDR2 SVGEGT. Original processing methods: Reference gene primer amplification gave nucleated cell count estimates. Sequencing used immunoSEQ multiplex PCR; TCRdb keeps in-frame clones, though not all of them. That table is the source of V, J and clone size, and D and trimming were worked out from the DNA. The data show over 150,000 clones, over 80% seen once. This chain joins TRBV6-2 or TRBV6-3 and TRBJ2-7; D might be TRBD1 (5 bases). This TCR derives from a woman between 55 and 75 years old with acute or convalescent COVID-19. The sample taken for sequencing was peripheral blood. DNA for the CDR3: TGTGCCAGCAGTTACGGCGGACCTGGGGCCTTC. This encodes CASSYGGPGAF.